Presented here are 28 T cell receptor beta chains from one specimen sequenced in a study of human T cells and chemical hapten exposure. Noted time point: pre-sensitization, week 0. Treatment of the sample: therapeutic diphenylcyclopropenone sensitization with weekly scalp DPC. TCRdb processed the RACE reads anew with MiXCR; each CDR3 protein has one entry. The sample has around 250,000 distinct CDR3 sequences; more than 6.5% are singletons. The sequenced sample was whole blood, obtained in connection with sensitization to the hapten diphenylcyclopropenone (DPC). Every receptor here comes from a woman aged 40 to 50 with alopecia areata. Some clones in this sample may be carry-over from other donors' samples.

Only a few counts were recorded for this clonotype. CDR3 residues: CASSPEEVLRGPDTQYF. The CDR3 nucleotides read TGTGCCAGCAGTCCCGAAGAAGTACTGAGGGGCCCAGATACGCAGTATTTT. V gene TRBV27 combines with J gene TRBJ2-3; D may be TRBD1 or TRBD2 (5 bases each). CDR3 length: 17 residues. Germline V gene sequence: CDR1 MNHEY, CDR2 SMNVEV (reference sequence). The V end lost 5 bases, the J end lost 4 bases, and 22 bases lay between the germline ends.

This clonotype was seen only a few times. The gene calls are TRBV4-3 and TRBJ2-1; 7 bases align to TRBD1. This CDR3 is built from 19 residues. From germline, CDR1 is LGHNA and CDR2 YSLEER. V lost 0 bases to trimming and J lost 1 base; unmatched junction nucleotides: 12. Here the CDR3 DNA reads TGCGCCAGCAGCCAAGATTACTACCGACAGGGTCGGTCCTACAATGAGCAGTTCTTC. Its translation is CASSQDYYRQGRSYNEQFF.

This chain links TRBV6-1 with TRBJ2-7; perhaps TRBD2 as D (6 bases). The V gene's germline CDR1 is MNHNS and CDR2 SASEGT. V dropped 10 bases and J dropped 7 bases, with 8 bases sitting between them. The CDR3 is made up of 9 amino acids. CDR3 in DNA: TGTGCCACTGGGGGGGAGCAGTACTTC. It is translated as CATGGEQYF.

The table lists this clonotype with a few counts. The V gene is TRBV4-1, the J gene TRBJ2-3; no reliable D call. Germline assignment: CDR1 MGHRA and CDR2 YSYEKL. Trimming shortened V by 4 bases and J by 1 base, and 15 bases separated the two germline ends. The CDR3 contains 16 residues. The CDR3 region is CASSRPMAERTDTQYF. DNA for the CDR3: TGCGCCAGCAGCCGGCCTATGGCGGAGCGCACAGATACGCAGTATTTT.

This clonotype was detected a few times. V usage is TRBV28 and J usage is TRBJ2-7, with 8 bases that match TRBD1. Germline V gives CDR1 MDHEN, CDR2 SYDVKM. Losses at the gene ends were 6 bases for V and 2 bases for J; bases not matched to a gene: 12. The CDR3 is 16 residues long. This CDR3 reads CASSDPRTGSTYEQYF. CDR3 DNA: TGTGCCAGCAGCGACCCCCGGACAGGGAGTACCTACGAGCAGTACTTC.

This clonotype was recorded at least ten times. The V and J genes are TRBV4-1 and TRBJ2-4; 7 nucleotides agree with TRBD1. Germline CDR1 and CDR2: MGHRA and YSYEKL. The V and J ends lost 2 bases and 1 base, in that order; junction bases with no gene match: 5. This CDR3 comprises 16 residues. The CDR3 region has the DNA TGCGCCAGCAGCCAATCCGAACAGGGGGCCAAAAACATTCAGTACTTC. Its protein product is CASSQSEQGAKNIQYF.

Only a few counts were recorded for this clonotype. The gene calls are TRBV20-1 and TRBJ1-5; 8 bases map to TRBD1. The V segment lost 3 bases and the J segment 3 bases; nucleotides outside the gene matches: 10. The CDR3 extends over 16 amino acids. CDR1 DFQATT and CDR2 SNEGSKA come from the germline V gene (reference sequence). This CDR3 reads CSASRAGGAYNQPQHF. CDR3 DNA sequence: TGCAGTGCTAGTAGGGCAGGGGGCGCGTACAATCAGCCCCAGCATTTT.

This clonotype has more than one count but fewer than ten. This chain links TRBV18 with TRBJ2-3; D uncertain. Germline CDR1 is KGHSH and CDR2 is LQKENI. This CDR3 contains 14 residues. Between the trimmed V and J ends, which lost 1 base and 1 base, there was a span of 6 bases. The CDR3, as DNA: TGTGCCAGCTCACCACGCGAGGGCACAGATACGCAGTATTTT. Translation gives CASSPREGTDTQYF.

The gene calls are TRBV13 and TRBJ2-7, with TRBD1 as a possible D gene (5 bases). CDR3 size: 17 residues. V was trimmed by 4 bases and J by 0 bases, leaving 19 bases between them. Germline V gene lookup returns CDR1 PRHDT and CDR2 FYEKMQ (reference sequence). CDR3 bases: TGTGCCAGCAGCTCACTCAGGGTTCCCCTGAGCTCCTACGAGCAGTACTTC. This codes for CASSSLRVPLSSYEQYF.

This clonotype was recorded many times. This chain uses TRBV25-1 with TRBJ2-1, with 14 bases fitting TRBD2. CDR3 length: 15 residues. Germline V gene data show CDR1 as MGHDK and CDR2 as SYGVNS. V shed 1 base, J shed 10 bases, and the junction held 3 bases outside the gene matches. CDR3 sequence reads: CASSEWGTSGREQFF. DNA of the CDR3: TGTGCCAGCAGTGAATGGGGGACTAGCGGGAGAGAGCAGTTCTTC.

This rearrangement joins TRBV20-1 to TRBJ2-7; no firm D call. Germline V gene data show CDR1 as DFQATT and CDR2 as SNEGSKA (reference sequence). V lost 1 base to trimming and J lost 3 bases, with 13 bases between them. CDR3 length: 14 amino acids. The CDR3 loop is CSARVRLTVYEQYF. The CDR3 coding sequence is TGCAGTGCTAGAGTTAGGTTGACTGTCTACGAGCAGTACTTC.

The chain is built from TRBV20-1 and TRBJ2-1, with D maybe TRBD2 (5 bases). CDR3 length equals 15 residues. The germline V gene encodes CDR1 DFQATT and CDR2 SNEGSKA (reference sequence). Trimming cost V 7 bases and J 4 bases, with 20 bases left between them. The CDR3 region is CSVTHRDRSYNEQFF. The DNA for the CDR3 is TGCAGTGTCACCCACCGGGATAGGAGTTACAATGAGCAGTTCTTC.

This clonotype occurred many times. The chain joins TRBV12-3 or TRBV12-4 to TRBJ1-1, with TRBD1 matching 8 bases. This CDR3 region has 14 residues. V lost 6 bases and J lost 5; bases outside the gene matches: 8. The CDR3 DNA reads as TGTGCCAGCAGCCTCGGACAGGGAGAGACTGAAGCTTTCTTT. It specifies CASSLGQGETEAFF.

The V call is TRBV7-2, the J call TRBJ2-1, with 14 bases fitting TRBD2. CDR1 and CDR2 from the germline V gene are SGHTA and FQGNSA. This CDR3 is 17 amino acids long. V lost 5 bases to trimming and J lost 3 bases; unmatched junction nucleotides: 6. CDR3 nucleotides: TGTGCCAGCAGCCCACGGACTAGCGGGAGGTTCTACAATGAGCAGTTCTTC. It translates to CASSPRTSGRFYNEQFF.

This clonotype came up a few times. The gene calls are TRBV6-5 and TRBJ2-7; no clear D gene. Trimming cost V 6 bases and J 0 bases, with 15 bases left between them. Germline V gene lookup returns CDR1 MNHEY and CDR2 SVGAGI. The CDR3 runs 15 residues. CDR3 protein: CASRLVGSSSYEQYF. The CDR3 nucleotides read TGTGCCAGCAGACTCGTGGGATCGAGCTCCTACGAGCAGTACTTC.

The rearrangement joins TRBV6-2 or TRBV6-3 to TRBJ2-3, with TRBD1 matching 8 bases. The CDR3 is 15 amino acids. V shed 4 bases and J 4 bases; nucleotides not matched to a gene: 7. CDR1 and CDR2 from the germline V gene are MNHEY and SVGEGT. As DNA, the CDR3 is TGTGCCAGCAGTTCGTTAAACAGGGGGGCAGATACGCAGTATTTT. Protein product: CASSSLNRGADTQYF.

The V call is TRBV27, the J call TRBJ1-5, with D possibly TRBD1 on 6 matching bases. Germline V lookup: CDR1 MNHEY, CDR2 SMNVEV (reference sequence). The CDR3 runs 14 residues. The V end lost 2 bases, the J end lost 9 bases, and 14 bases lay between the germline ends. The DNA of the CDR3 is TGTGCCAGCAGTTTAGACAGGTCCGTTGGGCCCCAGCATTTT. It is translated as CASSLDRSVGPQHF.

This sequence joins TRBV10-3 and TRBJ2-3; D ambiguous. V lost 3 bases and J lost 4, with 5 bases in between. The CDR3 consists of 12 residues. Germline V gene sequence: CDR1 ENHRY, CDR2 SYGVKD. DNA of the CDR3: TGTGCCATCAGTGAAGTCTCAGATACGCAGTATTTT. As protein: CAISEVSDTQYF.

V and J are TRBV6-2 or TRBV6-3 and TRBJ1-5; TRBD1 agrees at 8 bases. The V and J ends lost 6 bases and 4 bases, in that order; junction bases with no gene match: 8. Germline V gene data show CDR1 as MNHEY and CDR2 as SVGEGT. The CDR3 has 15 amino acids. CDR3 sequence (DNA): TGTGCCAGCAGAAAAAGACAGGGGCAGAATCAGCCCCAGCATTTT. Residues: CASRKRQGQNQPQHF.

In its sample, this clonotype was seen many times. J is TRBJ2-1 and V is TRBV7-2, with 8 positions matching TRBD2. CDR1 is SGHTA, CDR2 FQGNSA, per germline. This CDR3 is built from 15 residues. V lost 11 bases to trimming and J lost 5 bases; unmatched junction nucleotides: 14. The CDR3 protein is CASAKRLAGDNEQFF. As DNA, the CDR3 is TGTGCCTCGGCAAAGCGGCTAGCGGGTGACAATGAGCAGTTCTTC.

CDR3 DNA: TGTGCCAGCAGTTCCAGCCCCCCGCAGGGAAGGGGCTACACCTTC. This codes for CASSSSPPQGRGYTF. V usage is TRBV12-3 or TRBV12-4 and J usage is TRBJ1-2, with D possibly TRBD1 on 5 matching bases. Trimming removed 4 bases at V and 8 bases at J, with 20 bases between. CDR3 size: 15 residues.

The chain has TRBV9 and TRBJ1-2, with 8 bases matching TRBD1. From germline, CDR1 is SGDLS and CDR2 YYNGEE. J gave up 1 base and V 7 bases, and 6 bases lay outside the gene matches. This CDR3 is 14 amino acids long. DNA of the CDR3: TGTGCCAGCGGTAGACAGGGGAATAACTATGGCTACACCTTC. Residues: CASGRQGNNYGYTF.

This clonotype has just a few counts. CDR3 coding DNA: TGTGCCAGCTCACCAAATCCCCCGTCGAACACCGGGGAGCTGTTTTTT. Translation gives CASSPNPPSNTGELFF. The chain employs TRBV18 and TRBJ2-2; D is ambiguous. The CDR3 is 16 residues long. Germline V gene sequence: CDR1 KGHSH, CDR2 LQKENI. V lost 2 bases and J 0 bases, leaving 10 bases between the germline ends.

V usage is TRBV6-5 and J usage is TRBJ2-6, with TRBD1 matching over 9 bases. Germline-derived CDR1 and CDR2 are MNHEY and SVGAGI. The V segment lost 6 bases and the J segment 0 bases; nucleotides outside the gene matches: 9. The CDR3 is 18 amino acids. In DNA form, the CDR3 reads TGTGCCAGCAGCCGTCGCGGGACAGGGCCCTCTGGGGCCAACGTCCTGACTTTC. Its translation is CASSRRGTGPSGANVLTF.

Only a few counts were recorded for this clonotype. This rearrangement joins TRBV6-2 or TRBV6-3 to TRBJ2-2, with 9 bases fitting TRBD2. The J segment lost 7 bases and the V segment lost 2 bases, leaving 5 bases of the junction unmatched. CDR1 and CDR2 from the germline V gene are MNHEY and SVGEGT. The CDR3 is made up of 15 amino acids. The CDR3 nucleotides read TGTGCCAGCAGTTACCCGGGACTAGCCGGCGGGGAGCTGTTTTTT. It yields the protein CASSYPGLAGGELFF.

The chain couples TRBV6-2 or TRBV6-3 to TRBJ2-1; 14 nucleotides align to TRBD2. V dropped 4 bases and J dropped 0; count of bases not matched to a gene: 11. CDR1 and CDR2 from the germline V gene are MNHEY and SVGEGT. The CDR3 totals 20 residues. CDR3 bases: TGTGCCAGCAGTTTCTCTCGACTAGCGGGAGGGCCGAGCTCCTACAATGAGCAGTTCTTC. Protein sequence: CASSFSRLAGGPSSYNEQFF.

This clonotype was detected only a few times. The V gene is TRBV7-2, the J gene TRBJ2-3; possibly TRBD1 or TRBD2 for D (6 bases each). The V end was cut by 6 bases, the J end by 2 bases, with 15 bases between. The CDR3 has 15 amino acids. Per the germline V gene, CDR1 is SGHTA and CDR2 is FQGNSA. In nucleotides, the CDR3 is TGTGCCAGCAGGTCAGGGGCGGGGAACACAGATACGCAGTATTTT. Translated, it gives CASRSGAGNTDTQYF.

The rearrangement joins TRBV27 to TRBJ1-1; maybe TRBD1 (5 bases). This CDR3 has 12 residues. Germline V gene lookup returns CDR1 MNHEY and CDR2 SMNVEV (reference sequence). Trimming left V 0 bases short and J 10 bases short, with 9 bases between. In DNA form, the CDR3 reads TGTGCCAGCAGTTTATCGGGCCAGGGAGCTTTCTTT. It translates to CASSLSGQGAFF.